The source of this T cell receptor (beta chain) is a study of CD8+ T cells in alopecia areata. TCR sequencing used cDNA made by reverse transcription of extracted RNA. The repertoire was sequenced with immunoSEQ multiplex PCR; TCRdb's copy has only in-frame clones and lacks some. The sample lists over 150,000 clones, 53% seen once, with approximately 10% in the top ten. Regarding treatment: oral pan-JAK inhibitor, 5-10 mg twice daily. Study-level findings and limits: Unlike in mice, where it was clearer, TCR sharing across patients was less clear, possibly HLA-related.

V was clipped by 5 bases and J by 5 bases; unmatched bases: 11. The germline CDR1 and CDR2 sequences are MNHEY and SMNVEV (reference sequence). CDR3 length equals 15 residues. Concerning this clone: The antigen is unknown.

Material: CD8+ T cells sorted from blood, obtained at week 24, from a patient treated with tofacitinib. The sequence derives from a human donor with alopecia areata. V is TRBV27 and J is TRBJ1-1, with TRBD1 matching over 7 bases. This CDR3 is CASSHTGVRGTEAFF. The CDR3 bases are TGTGCCAGCAGTCACACAGGGGTCCGCGGGACTGAAGCTTTCTTT.